The 8 T cell receptor beta chains below were found in one sample sequenced in a study of cytomegalovirus exposure and HLA in healthy donors. A multiplex PCR was run with 60 Vbeta primers and 13 Jbeta primers. Here immunoSEQ multiplex PCR was the method, and the copy in TCRdb shows in-frame clones only, minus some. The table shows 110,000 to 150,000 clones, with almost 85% occurring only once. Input material: PBMCs. These receptors all stem from a woman aged 40 to 50 in good health and CMV-seronegative.

The chain combines TRBV6-4 with TRBJ2-1, with a weak D call TRBD2 (5 bases). Trimming shortened V by 6 bases and J by 1 base, and 13 bases separated the two germline ends. The CDR3 runs to 15 residues. The germline V gene encodes CDR1 MRHNA and CDR2 SNTAGT. The CDR3 loop is CASSTEPGSYNEQFF. In nucleotides, the CDR3 is TGTGCCAGCAGCACAGAACCGGGGTCCTACAATGAGCAGTTCTTC.

The rearrangement uses TRBV18 and TRBJ1-2; D call uncertain. The germline V gene has CDR1 KGHSH and CDR2 LQKENI. The CDR3 spans 13 residues. V was clipped by 3 bases and J by 4 bases, with 9 bases between them. The CDR3 loop reads CASSPGPFYGYTF. The CDR3 bases are TGTGCCAGCTCACCTGGCCCCTTCTATGGCTACACCTTC.

The chain has TRBV6-6 and TRBJ2-5; D perhaps matches TRBD1 (5 bases). The V end was cut by 0 bases, the J end by 1 base, with 9 bases between. CDR3 length: 15 residues. Germline assignment: CDR1 MNHNY and CDR2 SVGAGI (reference sequence). The CDR3, as DNA: TGTGCCAGCAGTTACTCCCGACAGCCCCAAGAGACCCAGTACTTC. It codes for CASSYSRQPQETQYF.

The V and J genes are TRBV6-5 and TRBJ2-3; 8 bases align to TRBD2. Trimming at V came to 8 bases and at J to 0 bases, leaving 4 bases not matched to a gene. The CDR3 spans 14 residues. Germline V lookup: CDR1 MNHEY, CDR2 SVGAGI. CDR3 residues: CASASSGSTDTQYF. Written as DNA, the CDR3 is TGTGCCAGCGCATCTAGCGGGAGCACAGATACGCAGTATTTT.

This clone was seen only once. The chain combines TRBV18 with TRBJ1-5; 9 bases fit TRBD1. The CDR3 runs 15 residues. V dropped 3 bases and J dropped 7; count of bases not matched to a gene: 7. Per the germline V gene, CDR1 is KGHSH and CDR2 is LQKENI. CDR3 residues: CASSPGQGFGQPQHF. For the CDR3, the DNA is TGTGCCAGCTCACCGGGACAGGGTTTCGGGCAGCCCCAGCATTTT. The full variable domain, its missing parts supplied by reference TRBV18 and TRBJ1-5, is NAGVMQNPRHLVRRRGQEARLRCSPMKGHSHVYWYRQLPEEGLKFMVYLQKENIIDESGMPKERFSAEFPKEGPSILRIQQVVRGDSAAYFCASSPGQGFGQPQHFGDGTRLSIL.

V usage is TRBV5-1 and J usage is TRBJ1-6; D gene uncertain. This CDR3 spans 14 amino acids. Germline V CDR1 and CDR2: SGHRS, YFSETQ. The V end was cut by 5 bases, the J end by 7 bases, with 13 bases between. CDR3 region: CASSRENGNSPLHF. Written as DNA, the CDR3 is TGCGCCAGCAGTCGGGAAAACGGGAATTCACCCCTCCACTTT.

This chain uses TRBV29-1 with TRBJ2-1; D is unresolved. The CDR3 consists of 13 residues. Per the germline V gene, CDR1 is SQVTM and CDR2 is ANQGSEA. V lost 2 bases and J 8 bases, leaving 13 bases between the germline ends. CDR3 bases: TGCAGCGTTGAAAACGAAAGTCGGTATGAGCAGTTCTTC. The encoded protein is CSVENESRYEQFF.

As concerns this clone: Germline is not matched at one junction end, which may reflect a read error. The chain employs TRBV10-3 and TRBJ2-6; D might be TRBD1 (5 bases). Germline-derived CDR1 and CDR2 are ENHRY and SYGVKD. The length of the CDR3 is 14 residues. The CDR3 sequence is CAISVGTGANGLTF. CDR3 nucleotide sequence: TGTGCCATCAGTGTAGGTACTGGGGCCAACGGCCTGACTTTC.